The rows below give T cell receptor beta chains drawn from one sample of a study of cytomegalovirus exposure and HLA in healthy donors. The protocol was immunoSEQ multiplex PCR, while the TCRdb copy is restricted to in-frame clones and leaves out a portion. The sample comprises approximately 300,000 clones, around 90% of which are singletons, and approximately 1% rests with the top ten. Sequenced input: PBMCs. All receptors derive from a woman aged 25 to 39 in good health and CMV-seropositive. The CDR3 runs from the conserved cysteine through the conserved F or W. A D gene is named only where the DNA matches it firmly. The size entry is marked missing in some rows and otherwise reads once, few, many or a size class.

-	-	TRBV4-3	TRBJ2-5	TGCGCCAGCAGCCAATACGTGGCTATCCAAGAGACCCAGTACTTC	CASSQYVAIQETQYF
TRBD2	-	TRBV7-3	TRBJ2-3	TGTGCCAGCAGCCGGGGACTAGCGGGAGGTTTGACAGATACGCAGTATTTT	CASSRGLAGGLTDTQYF
TRBD2	once	TRBV5-4	TRBJ2-3	TGTGCCAGCCGGACTAGCGGGAGGTCAGATACGCAGTATTTT	CASRTSGRSDTQYF
TRBD2	few	TRBV6-5	TRBJ2-7	TGTGCCAGCGGACTAGCGGGAACCTACGAGCAGTACTTC	CASGLAGTYEQYF
TRBD2	few	TRBV30	TRBJ2-5	TGTGCCTGGACAGGACTAGCGGGAGACGAGACCCAGTACTTC	CAWTGLAGDETQYF
-	few	TRBV19	TRBJ2-2	TGTGCCAGCGGGACAATTGGCACCGGGGAGCTGTTTTTT	CASGTIGTGELFF
-	-	TRBV27	TRBJ2-1	TGTGCCAGCAGTTTGGAGCAAAGCTCCTACAATGAGCAGTTCTTC	CASSLEQSSYNEQFF
TRBD2	once	TRBV4-2	TRBJ2-7	TGTGCCAGCAGCCAGAGCCCCCCGGGAGGGGAAAACGAGCAGTACTTC	CASSQSPPGGENEQYF
-	once	TRBV29-1	TRBJ1-3	TGCAGCGTTCAATCTCAGGGGCCCTCTGGAAACACCATATATTTT	CSVQSQGPSGNTIYF
TRBD2	-	TRBV5-6	TRBJ2-1	TGTGCCAGCAGCCGGAGTGTGACTAGCGCGGAGGAGCAGTTCTTC	CASSRSVTSAEEQFF
-	-	TRBV25-1	TRBJ2-5	TGTGCCAGCAGGTCCCAAGAGACCCAGTACTTC	CASRSQETQYF
-	once	TRBV27	TRBJ1-5	TGTGCCAGCAGGATACAGGGAGGGAGCAATCAGCCCCAGCATTTT	CASRIQGGSNQPQHF
-	-	TRBV27	TRBJ2-6	TGTGCCAGCAGTCCTAAACAGGGAGCCCCCTCTGGGGCCAACGTCCTGACTTTC	CASSPKQGAPSGANVLTF
-	-	TRBV7-9	TRBJ2-7	TGTGCCAGCAGCTTAGGAACATTTGACCGCTCCTACGAGCAGTACTTC	CASSLGTFDRSYEQYF
-	-	TRBV4-3	TRBJ1-6	TGCGCCAGCAGCCTCGACAGGAGCTCCTATAATTCACCCCTCCACTTT	CASSLDRSSYNSPLHF
-	-	TRBV29-1	TRBJ1-3	TGCAGCGTTGAGGTTACAGGGACCAACACCATATATTTT	CSVEVTGTNTIYF
TRBD2	-	TRBV7-3	TRBJ2-1	TGTGCCAGCAGCTTAACGTCTTGGTGGGAGGGCCACCATGAGCAGTTCTTC	CASSLTSWWEGHHEQFF
TRBD2	once	TRBV9	TRBJ2-1	TGTGCCAGCAGCCAGAGCGGGAGCGGGGTCAATGAGCAGTTCTTC	CASSQSGSGVNEQFF
-	-	TRBV27	TRBJ2-7	TGTGCCAGCAGTCCCCCACGGACCCCCTACGAGCAGTACTTC	CASSPPRTPYEQYF
-	-	TRBV9	TRBJ1-2	TGTGCCAGCAGCCCCGAGGGCCCCTTCGGGGGCTACACCTTC	CASSPEGPFGGYTF
TRBD2	-	TRBV7-8	TRBJ2-3	TGTGCCAGCAGCCCCAGACCGGGGGGGACTGACTATACTGGCACAGATACGCAGTATTTT	CASSPRPGGTDYTGTDTQYF
TRBD1	-	TRBV30	TRBJ2-3	TGTGCCTTAGGACAGGGCGCAGATACGCAGTATTTT	CALGQGADTQYF
-	once	TRBV5-1	TRBJ2-2	TGCGCCAGCAGCTTGGGACAGGTGAACACCGGGGAGCTGTTTTTT	CASSLGQVNTGELFF
-	-	TRBV27	TRBJ2-7	TGTGCCAGCAAAGGGGGTGGGAGGGACAACGAGCAGTACTTC	CASKGGGRDNEQYF
-	-	TRBV7-9	TRBJ2-7	TGTGCCAGCAGCTACAGAGCCGCCGAGCAGTACTTC	CASSYRAAEQYF
TRBD1	-	TRBV2	TRBJ1-4	TGTGCCAGCAGAGCGGGACAGGGGGTCACTAATGAAAAACTGTTTTTT	CASRAGQGVTNEKLFF
-	-	TRBV5-6	TRBJ2-7	TGTGCCAGCAGCTGGCGGTACGAGCAGTACTTC	CASSWRYEQYF
-	-	TRBV9	TRBJ2-7	TGTGCCAGCAGCGTGGGCCCGGTCTACGAGCAGTACTTC	CASSVGPVYEQYF
TRBD1	-	TRBV5-6	TRBJ1-1	TGTGCCAGCGACGGGACAGGGTCGATTAGGGGCACTGAAGCTTTCTTT	CASDGTGSIRGTEAFF
-	-	TRBV13	TRBJ2-2	TGTGCCAGCAGCTTACCCCCCGGGGAGCTGTTTTTT	CASSLPPGELFF
-	-	TRBV30	TRBJ1-1	TGTGCCTCCCTCGCCGGGTGGTCAAAGGGGACTGAAGCTTTCTTT	CASLAGWSKGTEAFF
TRBD1	-	TRBV25-1	TRBJ1-2	TGTGCCAGCCCCAAGGGGACAGGGGCGCAAGCTAACTATGGCTACACCTTC	CASPKGTGAQANYGYTF
-	-	TRBV11-2	TRBJ2-7	TGTGCCAGCAGCTTTGTTGGCGGGAACTACGAGCAGTACTTC	CASSFVGGNYEQYF
-	-	TRBV28	TRBJ2-6	TGTGCCAGCATGGCAGGGCTCAGCTCTGGGGCCAACGTCCTGACTTTC	CASMAGLSSGANVLTF
-	-	TRBV7-9	TRBJ1-3	TGTGCCAGCACCCGTTGGGGGGCCAACACCATATATTTT	CASTRWGANTIYF
-	-	TRBV2	TRBJ1-5	TGTGCCAGCAGTTCCCGAACGGTTCAGTCGCCAAATCAGCCCCAGCATTTT	CASSSRTVQSPNQPQHF
-	once	TRBV5-1	TRBJ1-1	TGCGCCAGCAGCAGACAGTTGAACACTGAAGCTTTCTTT	CASSRQLNTEAFF
-	-	TRBV9	TRBJ2-1	TGTGCCAGCAGCGTAGGTACCGCGGGCGATGAGCAGTTCTTC	CASSVGTAGDEQFF
TRBD2	-	TRBV9	TRBJ2-2	TGTGCCAGCAGCGCTGTGACTAGCGCTAACACCGGGGAGCTGTTTTTT	CASSAVTSANTGELFF
-	-	TRBV28	TRBJ1-2	TGTGCCAGCAGCCTCACGACAGGCCCAGGGTCGAATGGCTACACCTTC	CASSLTTGPGSNGYTF
-	-	TRBV18	TRBJ2-7	TGTGCCAGCTCAGCCCGGGACTCCTACGAGCAGTACTTC	CASSARDSYEQYF
TRBD1	few	TRBV18	TRBJ2-5	TGTGCCAGCTCACGTGACAGGGCACCAGAGACCCAGTACTTC	CASSRDRAPETQYF
TRBD1	few	TRBV5-5	TRBJ2-7	TGTGCCAGCAGCTTGGCCGCGAGACAGGGTCCGGGGTACGAGCAGTACTTC	CASSLAARQGPGYEQYF
-	-	TRBV6-6	TRBJ1-4	TGTGCCAGCAGTTACGTAGCAACTAATGAAAAACTGTTTTTT	CASSYVATNEKLFF
-	many	TRBV9	TRBJ1-1	TGTGCCAGCAGCGTAGCCGACAGAATGAACACTGAAGCTTTCTTT	CASSVADRMNTEAFF
-	few	TRBV18	TRBJ1-2	TGTGCCAGCTCACCGAAATCCGAGGGGATCAGTTATGGCTACACCTTC	CASSPKSEGISYGYTF